The 3 T cell receptor beta chains below all came from one sample that was sequenced in a study of identifying expanded T cells in peripheral blood. Sequenced by immunoSEQ multiplex PCR; TCRdb stores in-frame clones only, minus some. The sample contains 95,000 or so clones, approximately 84% of which appear only once. Sequencing input: blood. Receptors were obtained from a person aged 18 to 70 in good health.

This clone was detected once. The V call is TRBV19, the J call TRBJ2-7, with 8 bases matching TRBD2. The CDR3 is 14 residues long. V shed 5 bases, J shed 3 bases, and the junction held 6 bases outside the gene matches. Per germline, CDR1 LNHDA and CDR2 SQIVND (reference sequence). For the CDR3, the DNA is TGTGCCAGTAGTGGGGCGGGGGGCGACTACGAGCAGTACTTC. Residues: CASSGAGGDYEQYF.

This clone was detected only once. This chain joins TRBV6-5 and TRBJ1-1; D not resolved. Germline-derived CDR1 and CDR2 are MNHEY and SVGAGI. V was trimmed by 5 bases and J by 1 base, leaving 11 bases between them. The CDR3 extends over 14 amino acids. In DNA form, the CDR3 reads TGTGCCAGCAGTGAGCTTCCTTGGAACACTGAAGCTTTCTTT. Protein product: CASSELPWNTEAFF.

The chain combines TRBV6-6 with TRBJ1-2; possible D gene TRBD1, 5 bases. V was trimmed by 7 bases and J by 6 bases, leaving 18 bases between them. Germline CDR1 reads MNHNY; CDR2 reads SVGAGI (reference sequence). The CDR3 spans 14 residues. The chain's CDR3 is CASIPWGVSDGYTF. For the CDR3, the DNA is TGTGCCAGCATCCCCTGGGGGGTGAGTGATGGCTACACCTTC.